This is a list of T cell receptor beta chains from one sample in a study of CD4 T cells in relation to SARS-CoV-2 and coronaviruses. The protocol was immunoSEQ multiplex PCR, while the TCRdb copy is restricted to in-frame clones and leaves out a portion. The repertoire includes tens of thousands of clones, over 70% of them detected once, and over 0.95% sits in the top ten. Their antigen targets remain unknown. Sequenced: naive CD4+ T cells from PBMCs, cultured in vitro. The receptors originated from an adult with COVID-19. Each CDR3 is given with its conserved first and last residue. The D gene is left open where the match is weak. Not every row has a clone size; where given, it reads once, few, many or a size class.

>.|TRBV7-9|.|TRBJ2-7
CASAPDYEQYF
TGTGCCAGCGCGCCGGACTACGAGCAGTACTTC
>.|TRBV10-2|TRBD2|TRBJ2-1
CAFNTGGQGVDSGRAVWFF
TGCGCCTTCAACACGGGGGGGCAGGGGGTTGATAGCGGGAGGGCCGTATGGTTCTTC
>.|TRBV6-5|TRBD2|TRBJ2-7
CASSYSTGGSYEQYF
TGTGCCAGCAGTTACAGCACGGGAGGTTCTTACGAGCAGTACTTC
>.|TRBV2|TRBD2|TRBJ2-3
CASTLAGGSTDTQYF
TGTGCCAGCACACTAGCGGGGGGTAGCACAGATACGCAGTATTTT
>.|TRBV28|.|TRBJ2-5
CASRFPAGGGEGSETQYF
TGTGCCAGCAGATTTCCCGCCGGAGGGGGCGAAGGATCAGAGACCCAGTACTTC
>.|TRBV18|TRBD1|TRBJ2-1
CASSPGQNNEQFF
TGTGCCAGCTCACCGGGACAGAACAATGAGCAGTTCTTC
>.|TRBV11-1|TRBD1|TRBJ2-3
CASSLTGVSTDTQYF
TGTGCCAGCAGCTTAACAGGGGTTAGCACAGATACGCAGTATTTT
>few|TRBV12-3/TRBV12-4|.|TRBJ1-1
CASSLVGTEAFF
TGTGCCAGCAGTTTAGTGGGCACTGAAGCTTTCTTT
>.|TRBV27|.|TRBJ2-4
CASSFVGGHIQYF
TGTGCCAGCAGTTTCGTCGGGGGGCACATTCAGTACTTC
>.|TRBV4-1|.|TRBJ2-3
CASSQRPAGPSTDTQYF
TGCGCCAGCAGCCAGCGACCCGCAGGGCCTAGCACAGATACGCAGTATTTT
>.|TRBV11-2|TRBD1|TRBJ1-4
CASSAHIGGTGRNEKLFF
TGTGCCAGCAGCGCCCACATAGGGGGGACAGGGAGAAATGAAAAACTGTTTTTT
>.|TRBV2|TRBD2|TRBJ2-1
CASSDGLAGVGEQFF
TGTGCCAGCAGTGATGGTCTAGCGGGAGTGGGTGAGCAGTTCTTC
>.|TRBV11-2|.|TRBJ2-2
CASSTYTGELFF
TGTGCCAGCAGTACATACACCGGGGAGCTGTTTTTT
>.|TRBV24-1|TRBD2|TRBJ2-2
CATSDISGRDTGELFF
TGTGCCACCAGTGACATTAGCGGGAGGGACACCGGGGAGCTGTTTTTT